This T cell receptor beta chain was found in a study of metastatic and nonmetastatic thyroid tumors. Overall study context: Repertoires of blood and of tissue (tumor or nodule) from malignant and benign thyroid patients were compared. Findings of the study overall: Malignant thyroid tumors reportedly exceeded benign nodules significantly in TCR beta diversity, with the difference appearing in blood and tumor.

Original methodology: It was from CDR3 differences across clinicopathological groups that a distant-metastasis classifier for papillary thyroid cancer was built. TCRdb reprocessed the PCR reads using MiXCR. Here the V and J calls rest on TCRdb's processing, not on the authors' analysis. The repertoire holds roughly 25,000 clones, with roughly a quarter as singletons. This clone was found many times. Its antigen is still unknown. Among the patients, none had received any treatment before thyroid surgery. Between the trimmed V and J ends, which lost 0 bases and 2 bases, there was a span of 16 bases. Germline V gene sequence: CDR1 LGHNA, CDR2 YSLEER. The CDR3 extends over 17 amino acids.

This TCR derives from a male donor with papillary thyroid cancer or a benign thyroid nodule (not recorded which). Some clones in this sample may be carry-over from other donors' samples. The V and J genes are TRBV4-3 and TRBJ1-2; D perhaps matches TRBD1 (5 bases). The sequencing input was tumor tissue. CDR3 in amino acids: CASSQERWDWANYGYTF. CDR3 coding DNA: TGCGCCAGCAGCCAAGAGCGTTGGGACTGGGCAAACTATGGCTACACCTTC.